This TCR beta chain is drawn from a study of regulatory T cells in long-lasting Graves disease. Study results and caveats: In persistent patients, shared public clonotypes (under 3,000) outnumbered those in new patients (almost 1,000).

This CDR3 comprises 14 residues. Germline V gene sequence: CDR1 DFQATT, CDR2 SNEGSKA (reference sequence). Trimming took 4 bases from V and 0 from J, leaving 9 bases between them. To make TCR beta libraries, researchers used iRepertoire HTBI primers and Arm-PCR of CDR3 regions. TCRdb analysed the multiplex PCR reads with MiXCR anew, one entry per CDR3 protein. The sample includes roughly 610,000 distinct CDR3 sequences, about 16% of them seen just once. Documented time point: newly diagnosed GD, antithyroid drugs for less than 3 months. PBMC-extracted RNA yielded the TCR library. This clonotype was seen only a few times. The antigen remains unidentified. The same data also contributed to another study, on T cells in Graves' hyperthyroidism and ophthalmopathy.

Sequenced material: peripheral blood mononuclear cells (PBMCs), taken at new diagnosis, from a patient treated with antithyroid drugs. The clonotype originates from a man younger than 35 with Graves disease. This rearrangement joins TRBV20-1 to TRBJ1-4; D is unresolved. The CDR3 DNA reads as TGCAGTGCTATAGGGCTTGCAACTAATGAAAAACTGTTTTTT. This translates into CSAIGLATNEKLFF.